This T cell receptor beta chain was sequenced for a study of cytomegalovirus exposure and HLA in healthy donors. Study observations and caveats: Researchers reported that a few CMV-associated chains were confirmed in vitro as CMV antigen-specific. The study flagged about 150 TCR beta chains as cytomegalovirus-associated.

Sequenced by immunoSEQ multiplex PCR; TCRdb stores in-frame clones only, minus some. The top ten clones hold about 5% of a sample with 60,000 to 70,000 clones, 80% to 95% of them seen once. From germline, CDR1 is SGDLS and CDR2 YYNGEE. Trimming shortened V by 7 bases and J by 13 bases, and 24 bases separated the two germline ends. The CDR3 loop spans 14 amino acids. As regards this clone: The antigen is unknown.

Input material: PBMCs. The TCR comes from a man between 18 and 29 years old in good health and CMV-seropositive. The chain combines TRBV9 with TRBJ2-4, with D unresolved. The CDR3 reads CASPTAERSSMQYF. For the CDR3, the DNA is TGTGCCAGCCCAACAGCAGAAAGATCCTCAATGCAGTACTTC.